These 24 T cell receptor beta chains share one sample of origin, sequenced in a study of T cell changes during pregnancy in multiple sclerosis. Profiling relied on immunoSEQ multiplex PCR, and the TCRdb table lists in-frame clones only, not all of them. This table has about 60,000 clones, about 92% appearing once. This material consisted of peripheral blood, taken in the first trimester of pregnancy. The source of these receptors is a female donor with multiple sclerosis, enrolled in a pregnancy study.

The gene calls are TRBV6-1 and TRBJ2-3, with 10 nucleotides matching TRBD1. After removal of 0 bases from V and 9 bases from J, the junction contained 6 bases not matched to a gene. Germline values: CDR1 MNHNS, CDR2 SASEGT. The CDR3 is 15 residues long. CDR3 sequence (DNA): TGTGCCAGCAGTGAAGCTAGTCGGGACAGGGGAACGCAGTATTTT. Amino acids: CASSEASRDRGTQYF.

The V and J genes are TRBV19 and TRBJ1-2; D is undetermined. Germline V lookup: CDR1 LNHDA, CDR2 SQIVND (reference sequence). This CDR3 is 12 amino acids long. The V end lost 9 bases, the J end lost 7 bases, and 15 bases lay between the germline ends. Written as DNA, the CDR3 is TGTGCCAGCTCTGAGGGAGTGGGTGGCTACACCTTC. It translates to CASSEGVGGYTF. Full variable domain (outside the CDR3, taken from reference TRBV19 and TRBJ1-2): DGGITQSPKYLFRKEGQNVTLSCEQNLNHDAMYWYRQDPGQGLRLIYYSQIVNDFQKGDIAEGYSVSREKKESFPLTVTSAQKNPTAFYLCASSEGVGGYTFGSGTRLTVV.

The CDR3 nucleotides are TGTGCCAGCAGCGTAGATCCTAGCGGGGGGGCCCTGGATACGCAGTATTTT. It yields the protein CASSVDPSGGALDTQYF. The chain carries TRBV9 and TRBJ2-3; 12 bases fit TRBD2. In germline, CDR1 is SGDLS, CDR2 YYNGEE. The V and J ends lost 0 bases and 6 bases, in that order; junction bases with no gene match: 8. The CDR3 covers 17 residues.

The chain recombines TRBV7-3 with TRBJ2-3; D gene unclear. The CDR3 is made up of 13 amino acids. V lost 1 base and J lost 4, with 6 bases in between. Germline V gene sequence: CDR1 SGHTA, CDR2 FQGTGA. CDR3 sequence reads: CASSLIRADTQYF. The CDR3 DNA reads TGTGCCAGCAGCTTAATCCGAGCAGATACGCAGTATTTT.

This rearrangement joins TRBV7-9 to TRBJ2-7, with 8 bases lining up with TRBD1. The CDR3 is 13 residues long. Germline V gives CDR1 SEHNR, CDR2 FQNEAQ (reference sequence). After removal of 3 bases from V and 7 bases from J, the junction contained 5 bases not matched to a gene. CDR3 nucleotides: TGTGCCAGCAGCTTGGACAGGGTCGGGGAGCAGTACTTC. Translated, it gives CASSLDRVGEQYF.

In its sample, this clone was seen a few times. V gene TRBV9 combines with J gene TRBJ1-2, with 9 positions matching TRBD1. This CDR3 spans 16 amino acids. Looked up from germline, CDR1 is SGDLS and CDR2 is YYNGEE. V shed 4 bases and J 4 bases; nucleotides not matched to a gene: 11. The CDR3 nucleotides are TGTGCCAGCAGCCATCGACAGGGGGGACAGGCCTATGGCTACACCTTC. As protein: CASSHRQGGQAYGYTF.

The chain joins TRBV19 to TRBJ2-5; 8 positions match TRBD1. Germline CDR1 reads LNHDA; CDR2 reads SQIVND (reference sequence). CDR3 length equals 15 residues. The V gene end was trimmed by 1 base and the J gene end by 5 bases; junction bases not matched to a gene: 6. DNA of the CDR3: TGTGCCAGTAGTATAGTTGGGACAGGTAGGGAGACCCAGTACTTC. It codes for CASSIVGTGRETQYF.

CDR3 bases: TGTGCCAGCAGTGACGGACTAGCGGGGGGGCCAGATACGCAGTATTTT. Translated, it gives CASSDGLAGGPDTQYF. This rearrangement joins TRBV6-4 to TRBJ2-3, with TRBD2 matching over 15 bases. With V trimmed by 2 bases and J by 4 bases, 1 base remained unmatched. The CDR3 runs 16 residues. CDR1 is MRHNA and CDR2 is SNTAGT in the germline V gene.

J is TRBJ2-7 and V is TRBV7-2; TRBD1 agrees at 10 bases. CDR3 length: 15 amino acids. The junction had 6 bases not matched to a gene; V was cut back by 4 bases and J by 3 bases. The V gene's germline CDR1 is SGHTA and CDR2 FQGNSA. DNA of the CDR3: TGTGCCAGCAGCTCGGACAGGGGGAGTTTCTACGAGCAGTACTTC. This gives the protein CASSSDRGSFYEQYF.

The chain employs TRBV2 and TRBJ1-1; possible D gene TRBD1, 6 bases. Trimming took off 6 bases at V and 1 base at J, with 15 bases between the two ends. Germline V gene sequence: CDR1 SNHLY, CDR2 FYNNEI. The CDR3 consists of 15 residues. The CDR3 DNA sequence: TGTGCCAGCAGGGGGGGGCACCCCGGGAACACTGAAGCTTTCTTT. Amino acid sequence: CASRGGHPGNTEAFF.

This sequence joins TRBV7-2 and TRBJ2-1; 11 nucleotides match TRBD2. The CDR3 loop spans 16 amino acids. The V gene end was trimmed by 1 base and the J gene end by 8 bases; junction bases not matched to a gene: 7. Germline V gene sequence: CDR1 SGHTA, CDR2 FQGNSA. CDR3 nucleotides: TGTGCCAGCAGCTTAGTCAATAGCGGGGGGGCCTATGAGCAGTTCTTC. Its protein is CASSLVNSGGAYEQFF.

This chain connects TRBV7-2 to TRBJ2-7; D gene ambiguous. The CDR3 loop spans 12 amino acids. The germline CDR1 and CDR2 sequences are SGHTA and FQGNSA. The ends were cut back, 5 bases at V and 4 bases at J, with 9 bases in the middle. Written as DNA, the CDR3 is TGTGCCAGCAGCGTCACAGTATACGAGCAGTACTTC. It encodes CASSVTVYEQYF.

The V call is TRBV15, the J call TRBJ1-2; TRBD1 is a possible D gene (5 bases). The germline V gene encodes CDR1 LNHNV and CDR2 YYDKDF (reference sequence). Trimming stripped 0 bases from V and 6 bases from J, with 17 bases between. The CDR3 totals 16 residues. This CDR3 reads CATSRDPAQGANGYTF. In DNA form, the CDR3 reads TGTGCCACCAGCAGAGACCCCGCCCAGGGCGCGAATGGCTACACCTTC.

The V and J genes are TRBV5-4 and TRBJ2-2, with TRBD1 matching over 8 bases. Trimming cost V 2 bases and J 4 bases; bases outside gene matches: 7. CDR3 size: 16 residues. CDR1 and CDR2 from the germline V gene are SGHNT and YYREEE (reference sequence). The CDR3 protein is CASSLGQGAPTGELFF. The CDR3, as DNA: TGTGCCAGCAGCTTAGGTCAGGGGGCGCCCACCGGGGAGCTGTTTTTT.

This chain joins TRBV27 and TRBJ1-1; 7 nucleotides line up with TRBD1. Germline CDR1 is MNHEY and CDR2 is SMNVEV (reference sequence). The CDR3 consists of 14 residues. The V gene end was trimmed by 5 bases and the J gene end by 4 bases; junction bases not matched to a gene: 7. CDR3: CASSLAGGSTEAFF. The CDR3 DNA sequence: TGTGCCAGCAGTCTGGCAGGGGGTAGCACTGAAGCTTTCTTT.

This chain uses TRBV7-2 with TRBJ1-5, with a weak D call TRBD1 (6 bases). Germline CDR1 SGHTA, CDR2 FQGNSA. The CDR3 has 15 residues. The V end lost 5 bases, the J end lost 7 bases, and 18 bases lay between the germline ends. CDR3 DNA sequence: TGTGCCAGCAGCCGTGAACAGGGATCGAACCAGCCCCAGCATTTT. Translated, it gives CASSREQGSNQPQHF. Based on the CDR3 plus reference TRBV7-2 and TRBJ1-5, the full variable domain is GAGVSQSPSNKVTEKGKDVELRCDPISGHTALYWYRQSLGQGLEFLIYFQGNSAPDKSGLPSDRFSAERTGGSVSTLTIQRTQQEDSAVYLCASSREQGSNQPQHFGDGTRLSIL.

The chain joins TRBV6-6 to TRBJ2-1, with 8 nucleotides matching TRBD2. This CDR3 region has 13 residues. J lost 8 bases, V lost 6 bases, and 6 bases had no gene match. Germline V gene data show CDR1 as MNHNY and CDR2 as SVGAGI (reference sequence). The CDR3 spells CASRTGGLDEQFF. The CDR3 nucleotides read TGTGCCAGCAGAACGGGGGGGCTTGATGAGCAGTTCTTC.

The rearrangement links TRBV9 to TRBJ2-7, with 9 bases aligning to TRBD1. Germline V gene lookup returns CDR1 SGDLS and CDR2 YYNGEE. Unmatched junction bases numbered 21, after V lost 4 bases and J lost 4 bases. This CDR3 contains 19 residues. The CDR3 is CASSLGDTSGGTGKYEQYF. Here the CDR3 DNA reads TGTGCCAGCAGCCTCGGCGATACCTCAGGTGGGACAGGGAAGTACGAGCAGTACTTC.

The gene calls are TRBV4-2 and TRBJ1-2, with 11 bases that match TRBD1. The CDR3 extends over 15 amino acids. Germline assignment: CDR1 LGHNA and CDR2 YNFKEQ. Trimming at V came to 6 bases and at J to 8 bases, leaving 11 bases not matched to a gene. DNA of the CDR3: TGTGCCAGCAGTCCGGACAGGGGGCGCTTAGGGGGCTACACCTTC. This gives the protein CASSPDRGRLGGYTF.

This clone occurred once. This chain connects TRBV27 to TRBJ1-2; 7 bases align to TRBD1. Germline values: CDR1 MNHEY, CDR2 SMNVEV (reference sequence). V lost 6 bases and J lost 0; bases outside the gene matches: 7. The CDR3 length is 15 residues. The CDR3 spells CASRGQYLPNYGYTF. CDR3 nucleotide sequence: TGTGCCAGCAGGGGACAGTATTTACCTAACTATGGCTACACCTTC.

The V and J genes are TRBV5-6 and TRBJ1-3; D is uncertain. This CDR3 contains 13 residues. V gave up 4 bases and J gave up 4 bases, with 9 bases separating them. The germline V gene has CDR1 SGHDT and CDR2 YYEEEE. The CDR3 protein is CASSTPTGNTIYF. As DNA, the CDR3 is TGTGCCAGCAGCACACCCACAGGAAACACCATATATTTT.

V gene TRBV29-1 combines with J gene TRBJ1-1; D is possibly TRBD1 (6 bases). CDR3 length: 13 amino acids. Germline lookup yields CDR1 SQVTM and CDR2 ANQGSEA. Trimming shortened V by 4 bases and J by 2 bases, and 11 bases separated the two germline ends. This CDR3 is CSVGRTENTEAFF. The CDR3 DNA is TGCAGCGTTGGGAGGACAGAAAACACTGAAGCTTTCTTT.

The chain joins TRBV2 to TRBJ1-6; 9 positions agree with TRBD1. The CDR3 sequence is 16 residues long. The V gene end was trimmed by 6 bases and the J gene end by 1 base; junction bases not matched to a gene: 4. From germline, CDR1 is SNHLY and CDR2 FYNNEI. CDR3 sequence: CASRGGQGSYNSPLHF. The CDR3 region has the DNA TGTGCCAGCAGGGGGGGACAGGGTTCCTATAATTCACCCCTCCACTTT.

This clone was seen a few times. The chain's CDR3 is CASSTGLGQPQHF. Here the CDR3 DNA reads TGTGCCAGTAGTACCGGACTAGGACAGCCCCAGCATTTT. The V call is TRBV19, the J call TRBJ1-5; D remains ambiguous. This CDR3 region has 13 residues. V was shortened by 4 bases and J by 7 bases, with 11 bases between the two germline ends. The V gene's germline CDR1 is LNHDA and CDR2 SQIVND (reference sequence). Looking up the rest from reference TRBV19 and TRBJ1-5 gives the full variable domain: DGGITQSPKYLFRKEGQNVTLSCEQNLNHDAMYWYRQDPGQGLRLIYYSQIVNDFQKGDIAEGYSVSREKKESFPLTVTSAQKNPTAFYLCASSTGLGQPQHFGDGTRLSIL.